This entry lists 19 T cell receptor beta chains sequenced from one sample in a study of blood T cell repertoires in COVID-19. Only in-frame clones appear in the TCRdb table, and some are missing; sequencing was by immunoSEQ multiplex PCR. This table holds approximately 200,000 clones, around 80% found once. The sequencing input was PBMCs or T cells enriched from blood (not recorded which). Every receptor here comes from a woman in her thirties or forties with acute COVID-19.

The CDR3 DNA reads TGTGCCAGCAGCCTCAACCCCCGGGACATCCTACCGGGGGCCAACGTCCTGACTTTC. As protein: CASSLNPRDILPGANVLTF. V and J are TRBV9 and TRBJ2-6, with D possibly TRBD1 on 6 matching bases. Trimming shortened V by 4 bases and J by 4 bases, and 24 bases separated the two germline ends. Germline V CDR1 and CDR2: SGDLS, YYNGEE. This CDR3 is 19 amino acids long.

The gene calls are TRBV10-3 and TRBJ1-5, with D perhaps TRBD1 (5 bases). CDR3 size: 15 residues. Between the trimmed V and J ends, which lost 2 bases and 2 bases, there was a span of 10 bases. CDR1 is ENHRY, CDR2 SYGVKD, per germline. Here the CDR3 DNA reads TGTGCCATCAGTGAGGATGGGGGGGGCAATCAGCCCCAGCATTTT. Its translation: CAISEDGGGNQPQHF.

CDR3 DNA sequence: TGCGCCAGCAGCGTAACTAGCGGGGGGACCGGGGAGCTGTTTTTT. This translates into CASSVTSGGTGELFF. The gene calls are TRBV5-1 and TRBJ2-2, with 12 bases matching TRBD2. The V gene's germline CDR1 is SGHRS and CDR2 YFSETQ. The CDR3 is 15 amino acids. Unmatched junction bases numbered 3, after V lost 4 bases and J lost 5 bases. Together with reference TRBV5-1 and TRBJ2-2, the CDR3 gives the full variable domain: KAGVTQTPRYLIKTRGQQVTLSCSPISGHRSVSWYQQTPGQGLQFLFEYFSETQRNKGNFPGRFSGRQFSNSRSEMNVSTLELGDSALYLCASSVTSGGTGELFFGEGSRLTVL.

The J gene is TRBJ1-5, the V gene TRBV6-5; a weak D match, TRBD1 (6 bases). The CDR3 runs to 15 residues. V lost 6 bases to trimming and J lost 6 bases, with 18 bases between them. The germline V gene encodes CDR1 MNHEY and CDR2 SVGAGI. CDR3 in amino acids: CASRVIQGGVQPQHF. The CDR3 DNA is TGTGCCAGCAGGGTAATACAGGGTGGGGTTCAGCCCCAGCATTTT.

The chain combines TRBV28 with TRBJ2-1, with TRBD2 as a possible D gene (6 bases). Germline V gives CDR1 MDHEN, CDR2 SYDVKM. This CDR3 is built from 16 residues. V was pared by 6 bases and J by 0 bases, with 15 bases between. In DNA, the CDR3 is TGTGCCAGCAGCCGTACCCTCGGGGGCTCCTACAATGAGCAGTTCTTC. It encodes CASSRTLGGSYNEQFF.

This chain uses TRBV7-6 with TRBJ2-3, with D tentatively TRBD1 (5 bases). Germline CDR1 is SGHVS and CDR2 is FNYEAQ. This CDR3 contains 14 residues. The V end lost 3 bases, the J end lost 4 bases, and 11 bases lay between the germline ends. The CDR3 loop reads CASSFGLGADTQYF. As DNA, the CDR3 is TGTGCCAGCAGCTTCGGTCTAGGGGCAGATACGCAGTATTTT.

This clone was detected only once. The chain has TRBV9 and TRBJ2-7; 10 nucleotides agree with TRBD2. The CDR3 contains 16 residues. In germline, CDR1 is SGDLS, CDR2 YYNGEE. V was clipped by 0 bases and J by 5 bases; unmatched bases: 8. CDR3 loop: CASSVGTSGVLHEQYF. The DNA for the CDR3 is TGTGCCAGCAGCGTAGGAACTAGCGGGGTTCTGCACGAGCAGTACTTC. Variable domain in full (rest from reference TRBV9 and TRBJ2-7): DSGVTQTPKHLITATGQRVTLRCSPRSGDLSVYWYQQSLDQGLQFLIQYYNGEERAKGNILERFSAQQFPDLHSELNLSSLELGDSALYFCASSVGTSGVLHEQYFGPGTRLTVT.

The J gene is TRBJ2-6, the V gene TRBV28, with 7 bases lining up with TRBD1. Trimming took 5 bases from V and 0 from J; bases not matched to a gene: 7. The CDR3 is 17 residues long. Germline V gene data show CDR1 as MDHEN and CDR2 as SYDVKM. The DNA for the CDR3 is TGTGCCAGCAGTCCCGGGACAGTCGGCTCTGGGGCCAACGTCCTGACTTTC. Residues: CASSPGTVGSGANVLTF. The full variable domain, rest sourced from reference TRBV28 and TRBJ2-6, is DVKVTQSSRYLVKRTGEKVFLECVQDMDHENMFWYRQDPGLGLRLIYFSYDVKMKEKGDIPEGYSVSREKKERFSLILESASTNQTSMYLCASSPGTVGSGANVLTFGAGSRLTVL.

The chain is built from TRBV3-1 (or the pseudogene TRBV3-2) and TRBJ1-2, with a weak D call TRBD1 (6 bases). Germline V gene data show CDR1 as LGHDT and CDR2 as YNNKEL (reference sequence). The CDR3 is made up of 14 amino acids. Trimming removed 2 bases at V and 7 bases at J, with 14 bases between. The chain's CDR3 is CASSQRNRAGGYTF. The CDR3 DNA sequence: TGTGCCAGCAGCCAAAGAAACAGGGCAGGTGGCTACACCTTC.

This clone was seen only a few times. The chain joins TRBV5-8 to TRBJ1-5; D is perhaps TRBD1 (6 bases). Trimming took 0 bases from V and 7 from J, leaving 11 bases between them. Germline CDR1 and CDR2: SGHTS and YDEGEE. This CDR3 has 14 residues. The CDR3 DNA reads TGTGCCAGCAGCTTGGGCACAGGGACCCAGCCCCAGCATTTT. It codes for CASSLGTGTQPQHF.

This clone has just one count. The chain recombines TRBV5-1 with TRBJ2-6; D is unresolved. V shed 0 bases and J shed 0 bases, with 7 bases lying between them. Per the germline V gene, CDR1 is SGHRS and CDR2 is YFSETQ. The CDR3 has 16 residues. The DNA of the CDR3 is TGCGCCAGCAGCTTGGCTGGAGCCTCTGGGGCCAACGTCCTGACTTTC. Amino acid sequence: CASSLAGASGANVLTF.

The chain combines TRBV18 with TRBJ1-3, with unresolved D. With 0 bases removed from V and 0 bases from J, the gap between germline ends came to 6 bases. Looked up from germline, CDR1 is KGHSH and CDR2 is LQKENI. CDR3 length: 15 residues. CDR3: CASSPPGFSGNTIYF. DNA for the CDR3: TGTGCCAGCTCACCACCGGGCTTCTCTGGAAACACCATATATTTT.

The sample holds a few counts of this clone. V is TRBV5-6 and J is TRBJ2-5, with TRBD1 as a possible D gene (6 bases). Trimming stripped 1 base from V and 5 bases from J, with 15 bases between. The CDR3 is 15 amino acids. CDR1 and CDR2 (germline): SGHDT, YYEEEE. CDR3 bases: TGTGCCAGCAGCTTGATCTGGGGGCGAGGGGAGACCCAGTACTTC. Its protein product is CASSLIWGRGETQYF.

This chain uses TRBV9 with TRBJ1-1, with D perhaps TRBD1 (6 bases). From germline, CDR1 is SGDLS and CDR2 YYNGEE. This CDR3 spans 13 amino acids. The V and J ends lost 7 bases and 0 bases respectively, with 10 bases between them. This chain's CDR3 is CASAGGVNTEAFF. In DNA, the CDR3 is TGTGCCAGCGCGGGGGGCGTGAACACTGAAGCTTTCTTT.

The chain links TRBV6-5 to TRBJ2-3; TRBD1 agrees at 7 bases. Losses at the gene ends were 5 bases for V and 6 bases for J; bases not matched to a gene: 2. CDR1 is MNHEY, CDR2 SVGAGI, per germline. The CDR3 loop spans 12 amino acids. The CDR3 reads CASSPTGDTQYF. The CDR3 DNA follows: TGTGCCAGCAGTCCGACAGGGGATACGCAGTATTTT.

The chain links TRBV28 to TRBJ1-1, with D uncertain. CDR1 and CDR2 from the germline V gene are MDHEN and SYDVKM. The CDR3 length is 15 residues. Trimming took off 5 bases at V and 0 bases at J, with 13 bases between the two ends. CDR3 sequence: CASSRAHDLNTEAFF. The DNA of the CDR3 is TGTGCCAGCAGTCGCGCCCATGACTTGAACACTGAAGCTTTCTTT.

The chain is built from TRBV20-1 and TRBJ2-3; D is perhaps TRBD2 (5 bases). V was shortened by 3 bases and J by 3 bases, with 16 bases between the two germline ends. Looked up from germline, CDR1 is DFQATT and CDR2 is SNEGSKA (reference sequence). The CDR3 loop spans 15 amino acids. CDR3 amino acids: CSASRPLSGTDTQYF. The CDR3 nucleotides read TGCAGTGCTAGTCGACCACTGTCGGGGACAGATACGCAGTATTTT.

This sequence joins TRBV11-3 and TRBJ1-1; TRBD1 aligns across 10 bases. This CDR3 is built from 15 residues. Germline lookup yields CDR1 SGHNT and CDR2 YENEEA. With 5 bases clipped from V and 0 bases from J, the junction kept 3 bases outside the gene matches. The CDR3 bases are TGTGCCAGCAGCGACAGGGGGCTTTTGAACACTGAAGCTTTCTTT. Protein: CASSDRGLLNTEAFF.

The chain is built from TRBV28 and TRBJ2-1; maybe TRBD2 (6 bases). CDR1 is MDHEN, CDR2 SYDVKM, per germline. The CDR3 has 14 amino acids. V was shortened by 3 bases and J by 6 bases, with 12 bases between the two germline ends. The CDR3 bases are TGTGCCAGCAGTTTGCTGGACTACTTCAATGAGCAGTTCTTC. This codes for CASSLLDYFNEQFF. Full variable domain (remainder filled in from reference TRBV28 and TRBJ2-1): DVKVTQSSRYLVKRTGEKVFLECVQDMDHENMFWYRQDPGLGLRLIYFSYDVKMKEKGDIPEGYSVSREKKERFSLILESASTNQTSMYLCASSLLDYFNEQFFGPGTRLTVL.